Following are 30 T cell receptor beta chains from one sample sequenced in a study of blood T cell repertoires in COVID-19. Here immunoSEQ multiplex PCR was the method, and the copy in TCRdb shows in-frame clones only, minus some. The sample includes about 140,000 clones, around 81% of them seen just once. Material for sequencing was peripheral blood. Receptors originate from a human donor in a cohort sampled during active COVID-19.

The chain uses TRBV6-2 or TRBV6-3 and TRBJ2-1; maybe TRBD2 (7 bases). Germline V gene lookup returns CDR1 MNHEY and CDR2 SVGEGT. CDR3 size: 16 residues. The V end lost 5 bases, the J end lost 7 bases, and 21 bases lay between the germline ends. CDR3 bases: TGTGCCAGCAGTAACCTAGCGGTTAGGGGGGGTAATGAGCAGTTCTTC. This gives the protein CASSNLAVRGGNEQFF.

A note on this clone: One end of the junction does not line up with germline, which may come from a read error. J is TRBJ1-6 and V is TRBV30; 9 nucleotides agree with TRBD1. The germline V gene has CDR1 GTSNPN and CDR2 SVGIG (reference sequence). The CDR3 consists of 13 residues. The CDR3 region is CASTGGYSSPLHF. The CDR3 bases are TGTGCCTCGACAGGGGGGTATAGTTCACCCCTCCACTTT.

The chain recombines TRBV7-8 with TRBJ2-7; 13 nucleotides match TRBD2. Trimming cost V 8 bases and J 6 bases; bases outside gene matches: 16. CDR1 and CDR2 from the germline V gene are SGHVS and FQNEAQ. The CDR3 has 17 amino acids. DNA for the CDR3: TGTGCCAGCGCTCCGGGACTGAGGACTAGCGGGAGTTCCGAGCAGTACTTC. Protein: CASAPGLRTSGSSEQYF.

Only one count was recorded for this clone. The rearrangement links TRBV28 to TRBJ2-4; the match to TRBD2 covers 11 bases. Germline values: CDR1 MDHEN, CDR2 SYDVKM. The CDR3 consists of 14 residues. V lost 5 bases to trimming and J lost 8 bases; unmatched junction nucleotides: 5. CDR3: CASSTSGSVHIQYF. DNA of the CDR3: TGTGCCAGCAGTACTAGCGGGAGCGTGCACATTCAGTACTTC.

CDR3 in amino acids: CASSLGTGGSNQPQHF. For the CDR3, the DNA is TGCGCCAGCAGCTTAGGAACAGGGGGCTCCAATCAGCCCCAGCATTTT. The chain is built from TRBV5-1 and TRBJ1-5; 9 bases are a match to TRBD1. The CDR3 runs 16 residues. Germline-derived CDR1 and CDR2 are SGHRS and YFSETQ. Unmatched junction bases numbered 6, after V lost 2 bases and J lost 3 bases.

This chain joins TRBV10-3 and TRBJ1-5; TRBD1 matches 7 bases. CDR3 length: 15 amino acids. V shed 6 bases and J 0 bases; nucleotides not matched to a gene: 5. The germline V gene encodes CDR1 ENHRY and CDR2 SYGVKD. The CDR3 bases are TGTGCCATCAGCGGGACAGCGTATAGCAATCAGCCCCAGCATTTT. This gives the protein CAISGTAYSNQPQHF.

V usage is TRBV2 and J usage is TRBJ2-3, with a tentative D call TRBD1 (6 bases). There are 12 residues in the CDR3. Trimming removed 6 bases from V and 3 bases from J, with 7 bases in between. Germline V CDR1 and CDR2: SNHLY, FYNNEI. The CDR3 is CASRTGTDTQYF. CDR3 nucleotides: TGTGCCAGCAGGACAGGAACAGATACGCAGTATTTT.

The chain joins TRBV4-1 to TRBJ2-3; 9 nucleotides align to TRBD1. The V gene end was trimmed by 2 bases and the J gene end by 3 bases; junction bases not matched to a gene: 6. Germline CDR1 reads MGHRA; CDR2 reads YSYEKL. CDR3 size: 16 residues. The CDR3 DNA sequence: TGCGCCAGCAGCCAATCCCCAGGACAGGGGACAGATACGCAGTATTTT. It is translated as CASSQSPGQGTDTQYF.

The genes are TRBV5-1 and TRBJ1-2, with TRBD1 identical over 8 bases. The V segment lost 3 bases and the J segment 12 bases; nucleotides outside the gene matches: 7. Looked up from germline, CDR1 is SGHRS and CDR2 is YFSETQ. This CDR3 comprises 12 residues. CDR3 DNA sequence: TGCGCCAGCAGCTCCGGACAGGGCGGGCACACCTTC. Amino acids: CASSSGQGGHTF.

V gene TRBV30 combines with J gene TRBJ2-7; TRBD2 matches at 9 bases. This CDR3 is 15 amino acids long. Per the germline V gene, CDR1 is GTSNPN and CDR2 is SVGIG (reference sequence). V shed 4 bases and J 0 bases; nucleotides not matched to a gene: 7. CDR3 sequence: CAWNFGTSPSYEQYF. The CDR3 DNA reads TGTGCCTGGAATTTTGGGACTAGCCCCTCCTACGAGCAGTACTTC.

This chain joins TRBV9 and TRBJ2-1; TRBD2 matches 13 bases. Germline trimming cut 2 bases from V and 7 bases from J; bases unmatched to any gene: 6. Germline lookup yields CDR1 SGDLS and CDR2 YYNGEE. This CDR3 contains 16 residues. The CDR3 is CASSVGTLAGGNEQFF. CDR3 DNA: TGTGCCAGCAGCGTCGGAACACTAGCGGGGGGGAATGAGCAGTTCTTC.

The CDR3 here is CASRPDYSPEQFF. The CDR3 bases are TGTGCCAGCAGGCCGGACTACTCTCCTGAGCAGTTCTTC. The J gene is TRBJ2-1, the V gene TRBV11-1, with a tentative D call TRBD2 (6 bases). Germline V gives CDR1 SGHAT, CDR2 FQDESV (reference sequence). Trimming stripped 6 bases from V and 9 bases from J, with 15 bases between. The length of the CDR3 is 13 residues.

The chain has TRBV7-9 and TRBJ1-1, with D possibly TRBD1 on 6 matching bases. CDR1 and CDR2 from the germline V gene are SEHNR and FQNEAQ (reference sequence). The V gene lost 3 bases and the J gene lost 5 bases, with 16 bases spanning the gap. The CDR3 contains 15 residues. The chain's CDR3 is CASSFLTGVITEAFF. Written as DNA, the CDR3 is TGTGCCAGCAGCTTCCTGACAGGCGTCATAACTGAAGCTTTCTTT.

This chain links TRBV5-1 with TRBJ2-2; weak D call: TRBD2 (5 bases). The V gene lost 4 bases and the J gene lost 4 bases, with 11 bases spanning the gap. The CDR3 has 14 amino acids. Germline lookup yields CDR1 SGHRS and CDR2 YFSETQ. CDR3 region: CASSRGQSTGELFF. For the CDR3, the DNA is TGCGCCAGCAGCCGCGGGCAATCCACCGGGGAGCTGTTTTTT.

The chain employs TRBV4-1 and TRBJ1-5; possibly TRBD1 for D (6 bases). The germline V and J ends were trimmed by 1 base and 0 bases, with 13 bases remaining between them. The CDR3 totals 17 residues. Per the germline V gene, CDR1 is MGHRA and CDR2 is YSYEKL. CDR3 amino acids: CASSQAFRDNSNQPQHF. The CDR3 nucleotides are TGCGCCAGCAGCCAAGCATTTCGGGACAATAGCAATCAGCCCCAGCATTTT.

V and J are TRBV5-1 and TRBJ2-1; TRBD2 matches at 11 bases. CDR3 length: 16 residues. Trimming removed 4 bases from V and 4 bases from J; junction bases left unmatched: 7. Germline assignment: CDR1 SGHRS and CDR2 YFSETQ. The CDR3 region is CASSLGTSGGYNEQFF. The CDR3 nucleotides are TGCGCCAGCAGCCTGGGTACTAGCGGGGGATACAATGAGCAGTTCTTC.

The chain employs TRBV27 and TRBJ2-7, with 12 bases matching TRBD2. V lost 3 bases, J lost 7 bases, and 7 bases stayed unmatched. Germline CDR1 is MNHEY and CDR2 is SMNVEV (reference sequence). The CDR3 is 15 amino acids. The CDR3 region is CASSFGLAGSREQYF. DNA for the CDR3: TGTGCCAGCAGTTTCGGACTAGCGGGATCGAGGGAGCAGTACTTC.

The V and J genes are TRBV19 and TRBJ2-3; tentative D call: TRBD2 (6 bases). Looked up from germline, CDR1 is LNHDA and CDR2 is SQIVND (reference sequence). Trimming stripped 4 bases from V and 0 bases from J, with 11 bases between. The CDR3 has 15 amino acids. CDR3 nucleotide sequence: TGTGCCAGTAGTAACCGGGGGAGTAGCACAGATACGCAGTATTTT. It yields the protein CASSNRGSSTDTQYF.

The sample holds a few counts of this clone. The chain employs TRBV19 and TRBJ1-1; no firm D call. The germline gives CDR1 LNHDA, CDR2 SQIVND (reference sequence). Trimming pared 1 base from V and 3 bases from J, leaving 6 bases between. The CDR3 is 13 amino acids. The CDR3 DNA follows: TGTGCCAGTAGTATAGTGAGGGACACTGAAGCTTTCTTT. Its translation is CASSIVRDTEAFF.

This clone showed up just once. The genes are TRBV29-1 and TRBJ2-2; 11 positions agree with TRBD2. V gave up 3 bases and J gave up 7 bases; unmatched junction bases: 7. Germline V gene lookup returns CDR1 SQVTM and CDR2 ANQGSEA. The CDR3 sequence is 15 residues long. The CDR3 loop reads CSVDSGRADGGELFF. The CDR3 bases are TGCAGCGTTGATAGCGGGAGGGCCGACGGCGGGGAGCTGTTTTTT.

The chain has TRBV25-1 and TRBJ2-2, with TRBD1 matching over 7 bases. The length of the CDR3 is 15 residues. V gave up 3 bases and J gave up 5 bases; unmatched junction bases: 6. Germline V lookup: CDR1 MGHDK, CDR2 SYGVNS. As DNA, the CDR3 is TGTGCCAGCAGTGATCACAGGGGCGTGACCGGGGAGCTGTTTTTT. Protein: CASSDHRGVTGELFF. Complete variable domain (other parts from reference TRBV25-1 and TRBJ2-2): EADIYQTPRYLVIGTGKKITLECSQTMGHDKMYWYQQDPGMELHLIHYSYGVNSTEKGDLSSESTVSRIRTEHFPLTLESARPSHTSQYLCASSDHRGVTGELFFGEGSRLTVL.

The J gene is TRBJ2-7, the V gene TRBV27; TRBD1 matches at 7 bases. The V gene end was trimmed by 0 bases and the J gene end by 2 bases; junction bases not matched to a gene: 10. The CDR3 length is 17 residues. The germline gives CDR1 MNHEY, CDR2 SMNVEV (reference sequence). The CDR3 here is CASSLSDRDSVPYEQYF. CDR3 bases: TGTGCCAGCAGTTTATCGGACCGGGACAGTGTGCCCTACGAGCAGTACTTC.

The CDR3 here is CASSYSGGGQAFF. CDR3 bases: TGTGCCAGCAGTTACTCAGGAGGAGGCCAAGCTTTCTTT. The rearrangement links TRBV6-5 to TRBJ1-1; unclear D gene. The CDR3 spans 13 residues. V gave up 0 bases and J gave up 9 bases, with 11 bases separating them. The germline V gene has CDR1 MNHEY and CDR2 SVGAGI.

The V gene is TRBV9, the J gene TRBJ1-5; 7 positions agree with TRBD1. Germline assignment: CDR1 SGDLS and CDR2 YYNGEE. The CDR3 runs 14 residues. The trim removed 4 bases at V and 3 bases at J, leaving 4 bases unmatched. CDR3 protein: CASSPGQSNQPQHF. The CDR3 DNA reads as TGTGCCAGCAGCCCGGGACAGTCCAATCAGCCCCAGCATTTT.

This chain connects TRBV27 to TRBJ1-3; weak D call: TRBD1 (5 bases). CDR3 length: 17 residues. The germline gives CDR1 MNHEY, CDR2 SMNVEV (reference sequence). V dropped 1 base and J dropped 0 bases, with 13 bases sitting between them. In DNA form, the CDR3 reads TGTGCCAGCAGTTTATTAGGGGCAGGACGCTCTGGAAACACCATATATTTT. Encoded protein: CASSLLGAGRSGNTIYF.

This rearrangement joins TRBV5-8 to TRBJ1-6; tentatively, D is TRBD1 (5 bases). Deletions cut 2 bases from V and 7 bases from J, with 13 bases between. Germline V gives CDR1 SGHTS, CDR2 YDEGEE. The CDR3 extends over 15 amino acids. The CDR3, as DNA: TGTGCCAGCAGCTTCGGGGGGGATGACAATTCACCCCTCCACTTT. Translated, it gives CASSFGGDDNSPLHF.

This chain joins TRBV18 and TRBJ2-5, with D perhaps matching TRBD1 (5 bases). The germline V gene has CDR1 KGHSH and CDR2 LQKENI. The CDR3 contains 13 residues. Trimming shortened V by 3 bases and J by 8 bases, and 13 bases separated the two germline ends. The CDR3 nucleotides read TGTGCCAGCTCACCCGACAGCGAAGGAACCCAGTACTTC. The encoded protein is CASSPDSEGTQYF.

The CDR3 here is CASSQDSPNTGELFF. The CDR3 DNA sequence: TGTGCCAGCAGCCAAGACAGCCCGAACACCGGGGAGCTGTTTTTT. The chain couples TRBV7-9 to TRBJ2-2, with D perhaps TRBD1 (5 bases). The CDR3 runs to 15 residues. The V gene lost 5 bases and the J gene lost 0 bases, with 10 bases spanning the gap. CDR1 is SEHNR and CDR2 is FQNEAQ in the germline V gene (reference sequence).

The gene calls are TRBV18 and TRBJ1-2, with 7 bases aligning to TRBD1. With V trimmed by 6 bases and J by 5 bases, 9 bases remained unmatched. Germline CDR1 reads KGHSH; CDR2 reads LQKENI. This CDR3 is built from 14 residues. The CDR3 DNA sequence: TGTGCCAGCTCGCCCGGGACAGAACTTTATGGCTACACCTTC. Amino acids: CASSPGTELYGYTF.

In its sample, this clone was seen a few times. This chain links TRBV6-2 or TRBV6-3 with TRBJ2-7; the D gene is possibly TRBD2 (6 bases). With 3 bases removed from V and 6 bases from J, the gap between germline ends came to 15 bases. In germline, CDR1 is MNHEY, CDR2 SVGEGT. The CDR3 runs to 14 residues. The CDR3 bases are TGTGCCAGCAGTTATGGGCTAGCGACTGTCGAGCAGTACTTC. Residues: CASSYGLATVEQYF.